Below are 3 T cell receptor beta chains sequenced from a single sample in a study of cytomegalovirus exposure and HLA in healthy donors. Sequencing was performed with immunoSEQ multiplex PCR; in TCRdb, only in-frame clones are kept and a portion is missing. This table has about 160,000 clones, about 90% appearing once. The specimen was PBMCs. These TCRs come from a woman aged 30 to 39 in good health and CMV-seronegative.

The CDR3 region has the DNA TGCGCCAGCAGGTATAGCGGGAGCCGGGGGGAGACCCAGTACTTC. Residues: CASRYSGSRGETQYF. This chain connects TRBV5-1 to TRBJ2-5; the match to TRBD2 covers 9 bases. The germline V gene encodes CDR1 SGHRS and CDR2 YFSETQ. This CDR3 is 15 amino acids long. The V gene end was trimmed by 5 bases and the J gene end by 5 bases; junction bases not matched to a gene: 10. The whole variable domain, remainder taken from reference TRBV5-1 and TRBJ2-5, is KAGVTQTPRYLIKTRGQQVTLSCSPISGHRSVSWYQQTPGQGLQFLFEYFSETQRNKGNFPGRFSGRQFSNSRSEMNVSTLELGDSALYLCASRYSGSRGETQYFGPGTRLLVL.

The chain links TRBV2 to TRBJ2-2, with D maybe TRBD2 (5 bases). The CDR3 loop spans 15 amino acids. Germline values: CDR1 SNHLY, CDR2 FYNNEI. V was clipped by 5 bases and J by 0 bases, with 10 bases between them. The CDR3 is CASSRLATNTGELFF. The CDR3 DNA follows: TGTGCCAGCAGTCGGTTAGCGACGAACACCGGGGAGCTGTTTTTT. The whole variable domain, filled in from reference TRBV2 and TRBJ2-2, reads EPEVTQTPSHQVTQMGQEVILRCVPISNHLYFYWYRQILGQKVEFLVSFYNNEISEKSEIFDDQFSVERPDGSNFTLKIRSTKLEDSAMYFCASSRLATNTGELFFGEGSRLTVL.

J is TRBJ1-2 and V is TRBV6-4; D call uncertain. This CDR3 spans 13 amino acids. Germline CDR1 is MRHNA and CDR2 is SNTAGT. V lost 2 bases and J 8 bases, leaving 12 bases between the germline ends. The CDR3 region has the DNA TGTGCCAGCAGTGACCTGTCAACAAGCGGCTACACCTTC. Translating it yields CASSDLSTSGYTF.